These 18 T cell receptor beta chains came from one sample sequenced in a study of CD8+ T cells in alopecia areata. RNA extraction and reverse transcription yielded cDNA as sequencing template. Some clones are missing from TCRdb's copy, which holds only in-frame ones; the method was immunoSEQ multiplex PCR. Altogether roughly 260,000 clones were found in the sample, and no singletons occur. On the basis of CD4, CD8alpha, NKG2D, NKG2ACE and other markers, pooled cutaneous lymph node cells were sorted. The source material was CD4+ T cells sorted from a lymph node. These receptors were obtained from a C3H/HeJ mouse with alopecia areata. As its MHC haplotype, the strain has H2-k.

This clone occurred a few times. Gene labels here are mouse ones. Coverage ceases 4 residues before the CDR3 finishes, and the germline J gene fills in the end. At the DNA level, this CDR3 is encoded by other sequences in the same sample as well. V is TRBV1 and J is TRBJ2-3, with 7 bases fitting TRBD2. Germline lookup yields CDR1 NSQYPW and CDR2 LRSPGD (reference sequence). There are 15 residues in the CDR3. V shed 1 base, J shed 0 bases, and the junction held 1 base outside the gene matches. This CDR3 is CTCSAVGGSAETLYF. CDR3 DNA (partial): TGCACCTGCAGTGCAGTGGGGGGAAGTGCAGAA.

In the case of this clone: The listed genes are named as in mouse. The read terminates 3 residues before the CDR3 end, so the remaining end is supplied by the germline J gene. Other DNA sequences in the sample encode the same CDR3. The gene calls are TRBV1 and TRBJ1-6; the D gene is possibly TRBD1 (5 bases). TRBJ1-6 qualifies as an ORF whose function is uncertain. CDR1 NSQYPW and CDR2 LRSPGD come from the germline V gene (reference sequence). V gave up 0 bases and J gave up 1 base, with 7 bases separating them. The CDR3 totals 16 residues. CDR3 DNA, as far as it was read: TGCACCTGCAGTGCAGATGGGGGGTCCTATAATTCGCCC. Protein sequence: CTCSADGGSYNSP. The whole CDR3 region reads CTCSADGGSYNSPLYF.

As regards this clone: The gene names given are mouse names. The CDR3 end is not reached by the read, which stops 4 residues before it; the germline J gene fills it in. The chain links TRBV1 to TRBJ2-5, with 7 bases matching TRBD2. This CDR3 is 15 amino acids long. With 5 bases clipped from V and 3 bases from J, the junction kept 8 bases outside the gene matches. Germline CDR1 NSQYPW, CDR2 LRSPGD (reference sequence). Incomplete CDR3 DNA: TGCACCTGCAGTTCCCGACTGGGACCTCAAGAC. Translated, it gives CTCSSRLGPQD. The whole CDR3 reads CTCSSRLGPQDTQYF.

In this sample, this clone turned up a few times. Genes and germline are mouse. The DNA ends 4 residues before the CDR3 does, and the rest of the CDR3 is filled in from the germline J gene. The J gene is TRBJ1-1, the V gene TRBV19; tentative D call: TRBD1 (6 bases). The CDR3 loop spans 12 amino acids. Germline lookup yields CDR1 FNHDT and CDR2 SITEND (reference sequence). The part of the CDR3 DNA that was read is TGTGCCAGCAGTAAAGGGACAACA. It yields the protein CASSKGTT. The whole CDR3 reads CASSKGTTEVFF.

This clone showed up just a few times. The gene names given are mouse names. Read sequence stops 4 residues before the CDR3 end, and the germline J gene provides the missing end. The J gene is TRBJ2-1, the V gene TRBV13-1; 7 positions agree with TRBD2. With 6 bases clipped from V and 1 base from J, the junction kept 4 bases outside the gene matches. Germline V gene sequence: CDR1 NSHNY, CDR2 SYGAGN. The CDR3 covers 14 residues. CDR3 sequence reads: CASMGGGNYAEQFF. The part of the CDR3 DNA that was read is TGTGCCAGCATGGGGGGAGGGAACTATGCT.

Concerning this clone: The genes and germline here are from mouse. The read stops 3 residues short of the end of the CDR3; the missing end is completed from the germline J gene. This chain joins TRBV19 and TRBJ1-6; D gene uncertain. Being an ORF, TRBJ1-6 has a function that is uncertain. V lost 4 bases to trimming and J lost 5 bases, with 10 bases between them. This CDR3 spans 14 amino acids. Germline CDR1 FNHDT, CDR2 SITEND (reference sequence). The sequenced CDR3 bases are TGTGCCAGCAGTCATGACATGGATAATTCGCCC. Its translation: CASSHDMDNSP. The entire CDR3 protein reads CASSHDMDNSPLYF.

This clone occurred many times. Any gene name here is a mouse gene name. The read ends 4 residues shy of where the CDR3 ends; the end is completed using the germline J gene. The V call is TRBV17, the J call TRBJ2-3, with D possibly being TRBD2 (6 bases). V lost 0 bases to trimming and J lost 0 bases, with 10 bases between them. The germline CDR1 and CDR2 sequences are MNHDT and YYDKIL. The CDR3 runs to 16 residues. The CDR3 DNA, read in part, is TGTGCTAGCAGTAGAGATTTTGGGGGTAGTGCAGAA. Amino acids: CASSRDFGGSAE. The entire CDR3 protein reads CASSRDFGGSAETLYF.

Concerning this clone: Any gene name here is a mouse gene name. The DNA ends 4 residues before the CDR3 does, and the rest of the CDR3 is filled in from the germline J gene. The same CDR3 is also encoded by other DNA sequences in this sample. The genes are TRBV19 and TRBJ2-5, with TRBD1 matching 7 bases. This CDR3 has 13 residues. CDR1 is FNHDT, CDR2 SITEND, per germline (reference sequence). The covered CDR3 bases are TGTGCCAGCAGTTCGGACAGGAAAGAC. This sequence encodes CASSSDRKD. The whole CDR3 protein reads CASSSDRKDTQYF.

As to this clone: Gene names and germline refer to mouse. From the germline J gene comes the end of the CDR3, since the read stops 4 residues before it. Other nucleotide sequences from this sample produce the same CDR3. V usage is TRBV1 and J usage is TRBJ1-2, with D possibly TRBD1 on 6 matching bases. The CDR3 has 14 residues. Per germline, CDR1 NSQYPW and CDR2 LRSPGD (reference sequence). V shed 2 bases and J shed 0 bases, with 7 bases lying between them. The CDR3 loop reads CTCSAPGANSDYTF. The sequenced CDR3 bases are TGCACCTGCAGTGCACCAGGGGCAAACTCC.

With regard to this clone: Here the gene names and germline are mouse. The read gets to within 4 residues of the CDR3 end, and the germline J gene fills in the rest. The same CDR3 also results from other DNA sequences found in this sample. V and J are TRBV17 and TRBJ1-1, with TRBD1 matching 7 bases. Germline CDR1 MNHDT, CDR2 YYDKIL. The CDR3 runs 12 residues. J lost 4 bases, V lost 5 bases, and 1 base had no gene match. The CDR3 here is CASSPGGTEVFF. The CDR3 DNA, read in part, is TGTGCTAGCAGTCCAGGGGGCACA.

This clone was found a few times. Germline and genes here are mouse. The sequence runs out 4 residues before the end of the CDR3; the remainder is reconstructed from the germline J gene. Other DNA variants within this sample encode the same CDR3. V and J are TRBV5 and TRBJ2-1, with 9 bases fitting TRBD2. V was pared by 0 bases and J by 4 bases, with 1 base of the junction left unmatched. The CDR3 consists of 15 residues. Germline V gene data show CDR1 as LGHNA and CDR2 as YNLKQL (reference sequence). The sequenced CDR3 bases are TGTGCCAGCAGCCAAGATACTGGGGGGTATGCT. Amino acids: CASSQDTGGYA. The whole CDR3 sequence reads CASSQDTGGYAEQFF.

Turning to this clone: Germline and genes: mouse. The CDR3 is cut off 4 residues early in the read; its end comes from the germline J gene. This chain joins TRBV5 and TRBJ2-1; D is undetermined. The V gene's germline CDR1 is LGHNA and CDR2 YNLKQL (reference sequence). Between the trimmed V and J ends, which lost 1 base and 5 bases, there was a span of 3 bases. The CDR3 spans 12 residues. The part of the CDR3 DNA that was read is TGTGCCAGCAGCCAAGCTGATGCT. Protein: CASSQADA. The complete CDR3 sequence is CASSQADAEQFF.

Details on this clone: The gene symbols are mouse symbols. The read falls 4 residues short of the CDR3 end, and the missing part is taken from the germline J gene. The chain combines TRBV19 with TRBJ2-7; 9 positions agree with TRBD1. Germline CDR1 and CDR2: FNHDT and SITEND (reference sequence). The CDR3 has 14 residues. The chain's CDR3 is CASRAGTGKDEQYF. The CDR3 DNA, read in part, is TGTGCCAGCAGAGCCGGGACAGGGAAGGAT.

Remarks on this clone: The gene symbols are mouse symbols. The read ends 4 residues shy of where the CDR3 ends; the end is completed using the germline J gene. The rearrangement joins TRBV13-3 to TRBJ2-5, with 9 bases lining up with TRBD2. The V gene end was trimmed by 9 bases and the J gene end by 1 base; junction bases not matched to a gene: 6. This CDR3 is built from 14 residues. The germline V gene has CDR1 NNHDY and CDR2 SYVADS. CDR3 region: CATARTGDQDTQYF. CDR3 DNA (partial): TGTGCCACCGCCCGGACTGGGGACCAAGAC.

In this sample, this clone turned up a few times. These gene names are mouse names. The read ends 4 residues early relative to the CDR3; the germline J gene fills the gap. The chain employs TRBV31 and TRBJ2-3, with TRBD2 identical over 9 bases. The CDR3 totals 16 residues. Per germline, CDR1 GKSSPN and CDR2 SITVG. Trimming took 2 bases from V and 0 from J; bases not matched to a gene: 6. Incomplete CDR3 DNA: TGTGCCTGGAGTAGTGGACTGGGGTCTAGTGCAGAA. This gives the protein CAWSSGLGSSAE. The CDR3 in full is CAWSSGLGSSAETLYF.

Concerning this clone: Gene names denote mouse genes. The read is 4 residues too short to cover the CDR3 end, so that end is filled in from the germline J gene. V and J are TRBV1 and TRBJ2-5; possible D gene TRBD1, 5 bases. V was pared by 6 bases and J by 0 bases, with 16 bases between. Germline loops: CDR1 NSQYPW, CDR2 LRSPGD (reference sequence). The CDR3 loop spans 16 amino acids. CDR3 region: CTCSSLMTVNQDTQYF. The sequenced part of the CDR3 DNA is TGCACCTGCAGCTCCCTCATGACAGTTAACCAAGAC.

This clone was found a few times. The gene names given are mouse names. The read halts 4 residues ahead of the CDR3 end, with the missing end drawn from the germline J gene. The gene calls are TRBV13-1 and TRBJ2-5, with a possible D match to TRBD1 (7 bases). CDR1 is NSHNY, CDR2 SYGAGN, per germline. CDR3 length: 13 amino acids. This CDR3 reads CASSERGLDTQYF. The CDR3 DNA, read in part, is TGTGCCAGCAGTGAGAGGGGGCTGGAC.

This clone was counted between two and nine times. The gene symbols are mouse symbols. CDR3 protein: CASGDGVGGAETLYF. Incomplete CDR3 DNA: TGTGCCAGCGGTGATGGAGTGGGGGGTGCAGAA. The chain has TRBV13-2 and TRBJ2-3; tentatively, D is TRBD2 (6 bases). Sequencing ends 4 residues short of the CDR3 end; the germline J gene provides the rest. Between the trimmed V and J ends, which lost 0 bases and 1 base, there was a span of 9 bases. This CDR3 has 15 residues. CDR1 and CDR2 (germline): NNHNN, SYGAGS (reference sequence).